A selection of T cell receptor beta chains follows, all from one sample in a study of tumor-infiltrating lymphocytes in localized non-small cell lung cancer. Profiled with immunoSEQ multiplex PCR; TCRdb holds only in-frame clones, not every one. The sample shows 9,300 or so clones, over 70% of them seen only once. Specimen: uninvolved lung tissue not adjacent to the tumor. These receptor sequences come from a human donor with non-small cell lung cancer. Both conserved end residues are part of each CDR3. D genes are given only for firm matches. Size is stated for part of the rows, as once, few or many counts, or as a class when the clone is expanded.

D gene | J gene | V gene | clone size | CDR3 protein | CDR3 DNA
. | TRBJ1-5 | TRBV10-2 | few | CAIRISQQPQHF | TGCGCCATCCGGATCTCCCAACAGCCCCAGCATTTT
TRBD1 | TRBJ2-7 | TRBV5-6 | . | CASSPGQDEQYF | TGTGCCAGCAGCCCCGGACAGGACGAGCAGTACTTC
. | TRBJ1-1 | TRBV28 | . | CASSLTSEAFF | TGTGCCAGCAGTTTAACGTCTGAAGCTTTCTTT
TRBD2 | TRBJ2-5 | TRBV19 | . | CASSPPGTSRETQYF | TGTGCCAGTAGTCCTCCCGGGACTAGCCGTGAGACCCAGTACTTC
TRBD1 | TRBJ2-1 | TRBV5-1 | . | CASTAFGDRGKNEQFF | TGCGCCAGCACCGCCTTTGGGGACAGGGGTAAGAATGAGCAGTTCTTC
TRBD1 | TRBJ1-3 | TRBV28 | . | CASTPGGTGNTIYF | TGTGCCAGCACTCCAGGGGGAACTGGAAACACCATATATTTT
TRBD2 | TRBJ2-5 | TRBV6-1 | . | CASSETTSGVQETQYF | TGTGCCAGCAGTGAGACGACTAGCGGGGTCCAAGAGACCCAGTACTTC
. | TRBJ2-7 | TRBV11-1 | . | CASSLEAGRPPYEQYF | TGTGCCAGCAGCTTAGAGGCGGGACGGCCGCCGTACGAGCAGTACTTC
TRBD2 | TRBJ2-2 | TRBV6-4 | . | CASRELAGGTGELFF | TGTGCCAGCAGGGAACTAGCGGGAGGTACCGGGGAGCTGTTTTTT
TRBD2 | TRBJ2-5 | TRBV7-8 | . | CASSLGGFEAQYF | TGTGCCAGCAGCTTGGGGGGGTTCGAGGCCCAGTACTTC
. | TRBJ1-2 | TRBV4-1 | . | CASSQDPRYGYTF | TGCGCCAGCAGCCAAGATCCTCGGTATGGCTACACCTTC
. | TRBJ2-1 | TRBV28 | . | CASIESGTYNEQFF | TGTGCCAGCATTGAATCCGGGACGTACAATGAGCAGTTCTTC
. | TRBJ2-5 | TRBV27 | . | CASSLSQLRRGVEETQYF | TGTGCCAGCAGTTTATCGCAATTAAGGAGAGGGGTTGAGGAGACCCAGTACTTC
. | TRBJ2-1 | TRBV5-4 | . | CASSLAPSDSYNEQFF | TGTGCCAGCAGCTTGGCCCCTAGCGACTCCTACAATGAGCAGTTCTTC
TRBD1 | TRBJ1-5 | TRBV7-9 | . | CASSLGTGGAYSNQPQHF | TGTGCCAGCAGCTTAGGGACAGGGGGTGCGTATAGCAATCAGCCCCAGCATTTT
. | TRBJ2-7 | TRBV2 | . | CASSSRRTDHEQYF | TGTGCCAGCAGTTCCCGGCGAACCGACCACGAGCAGTACTTC
TRBD1 | TRBJ1-1 | TRBV7-8 | once | CASGDRGPEAFF | TGTGCCAGCGGGGACAGGGGCCCTGAAGCTTTCTTT
. | TRBJ2-3 | TRBV6-1 | . | CASLVQPSTDTQYF | TGTGCCAGCCTGGTACAGCCGAGCACAGATACGCAGTATTTT
. | TRBJ2-3 | TRBV4-1 | . | CASSLQGIGTDTQYF | TGCGCCAGCAGCCTTCAGGGAATTGGCACAGATACGCAGTATTTT
TRBD1 | TRBJ2-7 | TRBV19 | . | CASSIRGQGLYEQYF | TGTGCCAGTAGTATCCGGGGACAGGGACTCTACGAGCAGTACTTC
TRBD2 | TRBJ2-2 | TRBV30 | . | CAWSNGRSTGELFF | TGTGCCTGGAGTAACGGGAGGAGTACCGGGGAGCTGTTTTTT
. | TRBJ2-1 | TRBV5-1 | . | CASSPGNSYNEQFF | TGCGCCAGCAGCCCGGGAAACTCCTACAATGAGCAGTTCTTC
. | TRBJ2-1 | TRBV6-4 | . | CASSTGYNEQFF | TGTGCCAGCAGTACAGGTTACAATGAGCAGTTCTTC
TRBD1 | TRBJ2-7 | TRBV7-2 | . | CASSSPDRGSYEQYF | TGTGCCAGCAGCTCTCCGGACAGGGGGAGCTACGAGCAGTACTTC
. | TRBJ2-1 | TRBV5-1 | . | CASSLSQDNEQFF | TGCGCCAGCAGCTTGTCGCAGGACAATGAGCAGTTCTTC
. | TRBJ1-2 | TRBV29-1 | . | CSVEDSAGGYTF | TGCAGCGTTGAGGACAGTGCTGGTGGCTACACCTTC
TRBD1 | TRBJ2-7 | TRBV4-1 | . | CASSQNRGSYEQYF | TGCGCCAGCAGCCAAAACAGGGGATCCTACGAGCAGTACTTC
. | TRBJ2-1 | TRBV27 | . | CASSPTPVVYNEQFF | TGTGCCAGCAGTCCTACCCCAGTCGTCTACAATGAGCAGTTCTTC
. | TRBJ2-1 | TRBV7-2 | . | CASSAYYNEQFF | TGTGCCAGCAGCGCCTATTACAATGAGCAGTTCTTC
. | TRBJ1-5 | TRBV2 | few | CASSGAQNQPQHF | TGTGCCAGCAGTGGGGCGCAAAATCAGCCCCAGCATTTT
. | TRBJ1-1 | TRBV19 | . | CASKPERMNTEAFF | TGTGCCAGTAAACCCGAGAGAATGAACACTGAAGCTTTCTTT
. | TRBJ2-1 | TRBV6-5 | . | CASSYRGPPMDEQFF | TGTGCCAGCAGTTACAGAGGGCCCCCTATGGATGAGCAGTTCTTC
. | TRBJ2-5 | TRBV28 | . | CASSLGPGGETQYF | TGTGCCAGCAGTTTAGGACCGGGCGGGGAGACCCAGTACTTC
TRBD2 | TRBJ2-2 | TRBV5-1 | . | CASGGLAGSTGELFF | TGCGCCAGCGGAGGACTAGCGGGATCCACCGGGGAGCTGTTTTTT
. | TRBJ1-5 | TRBV2 | . | CASSYLGPNQPQHF | TGTGCCAGCAGTTACCTGGGGCCCAATCAGCCCCAGCATTTT
. | TRBJ2-2 | TRBV28 | . | CASSLQTGELFF | TGTGCCAGCAGTTTACAGACCGGGGAGCTGTTTTTT
TRBD1 | TRBJ2-1 | TRBV28 | . | CASTSPGQGINDEQFF | TGTGCCAGCACCTCCCCTGGACAGGGAATCAACGATGAGCAGTTCTTC
. | TRBJ2-3 | TRBV7-9 | . | CATRGASDTQYF | TGTGCTACGAGGGGGGCCTCAGATACGCAGTATTTT
TRBD1 | TRBJ1-3 | TRBV25-1 | once | CASSARDRRNTIYF | TGTGCCAGCAGTGCCCGGGACAGGAGAAACACCATATATTTT
TRBD1 | TRBJ2-7 | TRBV5-6 | . | CASSLGQGHIEQYF | TGTGCCAGCAGCTTGGGACAGGGACATATCGAGCAGTACTTC
TRBD2 | TRBJ2-2 | TRBV28 | . | CASSAGGLHTGELFF | TGTGCCAGCAGTGCGGGAGGGCTCCACACCGGGGAGCTGTTTTTT
TRBD2 | TRBJ2-1 | TRBV15 | . | CATSRDDSGRRNNEQFF | TGTGCCACCAGCAGAGATGACAGCGGGAGGCGGAACAATGAGCAGTTCTTC
. | TRBJ1-1 | TRBV30 | . | CAWARQSTEAFF | TGTGCCTGGGCTAGACAGTCCACTGAAGCTTTCTTT
TRBD2 | TRBJ2-1 | TRBV4-1 | . | CASSQETSGSPKGFF | TGCGCCAGCAGCCAAGAGACTAGCGGGAGCCCTAAGGGGTTCTTC
. | TRBJ1-5 | TRBV6-6 | few | CASRGESQPQHF | TGTGCCAGCAGGGGCGAAAGTCAGCCCCAGCATTTT
. | TRBJ2-7 | TRBV19 | . | CASSTRTGSYEQYF | TGTGCCAGTAGTACCCGGACGGGTTCCTACGAGCAGTACTTC
TRBD1 | TRBJ1-5 | TRBV6-1 | . | CASSTTGGDQPQHF | TGTGCCAGCAGTACCACAGGGGGAGACCAGCCCCAGCATTTT
. | TRBJ1-1 | TRBV7-9 | . | CASSPRTDAEAFF | TGTGCCAGCAGCCCGAGGACAGACGCTGAAGCTTTCTTT
. | TRBJ1-3 | TRBV15 | . | CATSRNNRASLSGNTIYF | TGTGCCACCAGCAGAAACAACAGGGCCTCTCTCTCTGGAAACACCATATATTTT
TRBD1 | TRBJ1-5 | TRBV4-1 | . | CASSRSMGTLRDRGNQPQHF | TGCGCCAGCAGCCGATCGATGGGGACCCTCCGGGACAGGGGCAATCAGCCCCAGCATTTT
TRBD1 | TRBJ2-2 | TRBV7-9 | . | CASSGIGTGPIGELFF | TGTGCCAGCAGCGGGATAGGGACAGGGCCTATCGGGGAGCTGTTTTTT
. | TRBJ1-1 | TRBV4-2 | few | CASSQKGAMNTEAFF | TGTGCCAGCAGCCAGAAAGGGGCGATGAACACTGAAGCTTTCTTT
TRBD2 | TRBJ2-3 | TRBV7-2 | . | CASSLTSGGSTDTQYF | TGTGCCAGCAGCTTAACTAGCGGGGGCTCCACAGATACGCAGTATTTT
. | TRBJ1-2 | TRBV5-1 | . | CASNNRAGDYGYTF | TGCGCCAGCAACAACAGGGCTGGGGACTATGGCTACACCTTC
. | TRBJ2-3 | TRBV11-2 | . | CASSTTIGTPPSTDTQYF | TGTGCCAGCAGCACAACTATCGGGACACCACCTAGCACAGATACGCAGTATTTT
. | TRBJ2-5 | TRBV30 | . | CAWSPLKGTQYF | TGTGCCTGGAGTCCCCTGAAAGGGACCCAGTACTTC
. | TRBJ1-5 | TRBV7-6 | . | CASSPQSNQPQHF | TGTGCCAGCAGCCCACAAAGCAATCAGCCCCAGCATTTT
. | TRBJ1-2 | TRBV6-6 | large | CGVGGPNYGYTF | TGTGGCGTAGGAGGGCCTAACTATGGCTACACCTTC
. | TRBJ2-2 | TRBV18 | . | CASSSKRNTGELFF | TGTGCCAGCTCATCCAAACGGAACACCGGGGAGCTGTTTTTT
TRBD1 | TRBJ1-2 | TRBV29-1 | . | CSADPGTGSFGYTF | TGCAGCGCTGACCCGGGGACAGGGAGCTTCGGCTACACCTTC